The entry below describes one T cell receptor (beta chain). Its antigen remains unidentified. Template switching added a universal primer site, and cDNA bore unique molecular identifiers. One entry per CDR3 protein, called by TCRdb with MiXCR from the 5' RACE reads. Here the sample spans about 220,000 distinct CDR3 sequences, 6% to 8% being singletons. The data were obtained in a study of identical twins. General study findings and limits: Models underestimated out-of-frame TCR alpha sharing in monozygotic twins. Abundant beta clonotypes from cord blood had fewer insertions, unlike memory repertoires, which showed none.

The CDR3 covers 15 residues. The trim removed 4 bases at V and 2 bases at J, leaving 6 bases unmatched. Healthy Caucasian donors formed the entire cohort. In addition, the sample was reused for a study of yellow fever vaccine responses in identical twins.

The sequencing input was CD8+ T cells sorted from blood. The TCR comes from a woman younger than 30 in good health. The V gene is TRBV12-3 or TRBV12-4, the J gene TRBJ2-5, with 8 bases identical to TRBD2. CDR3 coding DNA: TGTGCCAGCAGTTGGGGGGCGGGGGGACAAGAGACCCAGTACTTC. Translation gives CASSWGAGGQETQYF.